The clone carrying this TCR beta chain has at least ten counts. No antigen is known for it. This sample is drawn from a study of identical twins. The study, taken as a whole, reports: Where out-of-frame alpha sequences were twin-shared, they showed excess low generation probability. Weaker excess twin sharing was seen among beta out-of-frame sequences. Abundant cord blood beta clonotypes carried fewer insertions; memory repertoires showed none.

V was pared by 8 bases and J by 1 base, with 10 bases between. From germline, CDR1 is SQVTM and CDR2 ANQGSEA. CDR3 length: 12 residues. TCRdb reanalysed the 5' RACE reads using MiXCR and keeps one entry per CDR3 protein. Found here are hundreds of thousands of distinct CDR3 sequences, around 8.3% of them singletons; the top ten hold around 0.98%. This sample also appeared in a second study, on yellow fever vaccine responses in identical twins.

This clonotype was sampled from a woman between 18 and 30 years old in good health. Input material: PBMCs. This chain joins TRBV29-1 and TRBJ2-3; D could derive from TRBD1 or TRBD2 (6 bases each). CDR3 region: CSPGGRTDTQYF. DNA of the CDR3: TGCAGCCCCGGGGGCCGCACAGATACGCAGTATTTT.